This TCR beta chain was observed in a study of cytomegalovirus exposure and HLA in healthy donors (dated by TCRdb to 2017 to 2019). Concerning the study at large: According to an earlier analysis of a few hundred of the donors, about 179 million T cells yielded roughly 110 million unique TCR beta sequences and more than 250 Gb of sequence data. Around 320 gigabases of sequencing data and roughly 90 million unique TCR sequences were included in an early release covering around 600 HLA-typed donors. Of the 300 to 500 genotyped donors, 75% to 85% were placed in the genetic ancestry cluster associated with self-reported Caucasian donors. The aim of the study was to test whether cataloging public T cell receptors could identify signatures of past pathogen exposure. The study used immunosequencing to profile the T cell repertoires of approximately 650 subjects and linked those repertoires to cytomegalovirus serostatus. Besides the first cohort of 666 subjects, a separate validation cohort made up of 120 different subjects was used. To predict cytomegalovirus infection status, the study brought together high-throughput TCR immunosequencing, statistical association of individual TCRs with disease status, and machine learning. To study patterns of TCR occurrence, a later analysis re-analyzed previously published TCR beta repertoires from 500 to 850 donors and added high-resolution HLA genotyping. Rather than drawing on any new phenotypic data, the later analysis identified candidate immune exposures from TCR beta sequences and the way those sequences occurred across donors. To decide whether each TCR beta V gene segment behaved as functional or pseudogenic, an earlier analysis of fewer than 750 of the donors relied on high-throughput TCR beta sequencing. Donor age, sex, ethnicity and CMV serostatus were compiled together with the repertoire data. A later genetic analysis took genome-wide SNP genotypes for about three fifths of the roughly 700 donors and used that subset as a discovery cohort. Every discovery cohort repertoire had been produced on one sequencing platform. Class I and class II HLA loci were covered by the typing at four-digit resolution. Typing coverage varied by locus: about 620-630 donors for A, B, C, DRB1 and DQB1; approximately 500 for DQA1; around 610 for DPA1; under 490 for DPB1. Four or five DR-DQ haplotypes were handled as single units for association and clustering, since linkage in the cohort was strong. Across some 400 genotyped donors of the cohort, an average of approximately 220,000 unique TCR beta nucleotide sequences per donor were sequenced, and roughly 20% of those sequences were non-productive.

The cohort was made up of approximately 670 healthy bone marrow donors. At the time of sampling, all cohort members were nominally healthy, though unrecorded immune exposures were likely present. The donor tested CMV seronegative, placing the donor among the roughly 400 seronegative members of the cohort. A peripheral blood sample was collected from each donor, and TCR beta sequencing was performed on peripheral blood mononuclear cells. The Qiagen DNeasy Blood Extraction Kit was used to extract genomic DNA from the blood cell samples. Reading from cysteine to phenylalanine, the CDR3 counts 14 amino acids. The CDR3 DNA has 42 bases and is translated from base 1. Deletion took 4 bases off V and 3 bases off J, with a span of 13 bases between the germline ends. The germline V gene supplies CDR1 SGHRS and CDR2 YFSETQ. Findings and caveats that apply to the study as a whole: Strong co-occurrence of HLA alleles, especially DR and DQ, made assigning TCR associations to individual alleles difficult. Most TCR sequences were seen in very few donors, while some public TCRs were found in many individuals. An association between a missense DCLRE1C variant and V-gene and J-gene trimming of TCR beta chains was found in a later genetic analysis and replicated in an independent cohort. The earlier analysis of approximately 540 of the donors excluded some 15 rarely observed V segments, including chromosome 9 orphons, because counts were too low. In a later genetic analysis, fewer N-insertions in productive TCRs were reported among donors in an Asian-associated ancestry cluster than the roughly 670-donor mean. Specific HLA alleles were associated with 16,951 TCR beta sequences at a false discovery rate of 0.05 in a later analysis. Correlated functional status among segregating V segments might reflect linkage disequilibrium, but an unknown experimental factor could not be ruled out. A few of the identified cytomegalovirus-associated TCR beta chains were confirmed in vitro to be specific for cytomegalovirus antigens. The study gave a list of 150 to 200 TCR beta chains associated with cytomegalovirus. A further reported finding was that TCR beta sequences accurately predicted the HLA-A and HLA-B alleles for most subjects in the first cohort. In this cohort, only TCR beta chains were sequenced, and detectable features were limited by the absence of alpha or paired-chain data. Immune exposure information for the cohort was limited to CMV serostatus. It was suggested by the authors that the approach could potentially be generalized to other disease states and immunological phenotypes. In an earlier analysis of about 550 of the donors, most TCR beta V segments were observed in productive rearrangements about 87% or about 30% of the time, broadly matching IMGT annotations. A cluster of highly shared sequence variants was judged likely to be a technical artifact of the sequencing pipeline. According to a later analysis, TCR association rates differed among HLA loci, with DRB1 alleles showing the most associated TCRs and HLA-C alleles showing the fewest. Because the 87-base-pair reads could not distinguish some IMGT-functional V segments, including TRBV6-2 and TRBV6-3, those segments were excluded. Roughly uniform sequencing depth across donors was assumed in presence/absence analyses, although this assumption may not hold. According to a later analysis, most CMV-associated TCR beta chains appeared to be HLA-restricted, and the HLA associations seemed to be driven largely by CMV exposure. Because some donors lacked HLA typing at each locus, the association tests relied only on the typed subset. A later analysis reported that several top co-occurrence clusters appeared linked to parvovirus B19, influenza, CMV and Epstein-Barr virus. Compared with equally common non-associated chains, HLA-associated TCR beta chains in a later analysis were more clonally expanded and had lower generation probabilities. The classifier was reported to diagnose cytomegalovirus status with high specificity and sensitivity in both the original and validation cohorts.

The library relied on the immunoSEQ multiplex PCR assay. The multiplex PCR relied on a mix of 60 forward primers for TCR Vbeta segments and 13 reverse primers for TCR Jbeta segments. A multiplex PCR assay on genomic DNA amplified the CDR3 region of rearranged TCR beta genes. Amplified TCR beta libraries were sequenced as 87-base-pair reads on the Illumina HiSeq System. Regarding the original processing steps: In a later analysis, roughly 80 million unique TCR beta chains were counted across the roughly 670 repertoires, and approximately 11 million of these chains were shared by at least two donors. A nearest-neighbor algorithm error-corrected the raw reads and collapsed the reads into unique sequences, merging closely related sequences to remove PCR and sequencing errors. To assign V, D and J gene segments, CDR3 sequences were aligned to IMGT reference sequences. For a sequence to be retained, a match of at least six nucleotides to both a V gene segment and a J gene segment was required. A rearrangement was called productive if the CDR3 had no stop codons and remained in frame with V and J, and every other rearrangement was called non-productive. Following IMGT convention, CDR3 was defined as the stretch from the second conserved V-encoded cysteine up to the conserved J-encoded phenylalanine. The earlier analysis of about 530 of the donors excluded any sequence lacking an unambiguous match to a single V gene segment. In an earlier analysis of approximately 590 of the donors, V segments were called functional above 56.7% productive rearrangements and were called segregating when the between-donor standard deviation exceeded 5%. A statistical classification framework was built for diagnosing cytomegalovirus status from the catalog of TCR beta chain sequences. A later analysis assigned V and J genes by comparing TCR nucleotide sequences with IMGT/GENE-DB human TR gene sequences. In a later analysis, CDR3 sequences and most-parsimonious VDJ recombination scenarios were assigned using the TCRdist pipeline. In a later analysis, each TCR beta chain was defined by its CDR3 amino acid sequence together with its V-gene family, and reads without a unique V-gene family were excluded. In a later analysis, nearly 600 highly shared, low-generation-probability nucleotide sequences were removed to address suspected cross-contamination and a sequencing artifact. In a later analysis, a clonal expansion index for each public chain was calculated from normalized within-repertoire ranks of inferred template counts. In a later analysis, generation probabilities were computed with a VDJ recombination model fitted to out-of-frame rearrangements, and the resulting probabilities were checked against IGoR. In a later analysis, hypergeometric tests were used to score TCR-TCR, TCR-HLA and TCR-CMV co-occurrence, with a repertoire-size bias correction applied to TCR pairs. A later analysis estimated false discovery rates by permuting HLA or CMV assignments 20 times. In a later analysis, co-occurring TCRs were grouped using DBSCAN, and TCRdist sequence similarity was added for clustering within HLA-allele-positive subsets. Repertoires with fewer than 30,000 or more than 120,000 public chains were left out of co-occurrence clustering, as were a few repertoires with anomalous nucleotide sharing. As stored in TCRdb, this immuneACCESS dataset retains in-frame rearrangements with V and J assigned. A fraction of the clones does not appear; measured against another copy, unresolved V genes explain less than half of the discrepancy, and the remainder lacks a known reason. D and trimming come from the DNA, and the V and J calls and clone size come from that table. In this sample the table shows some 180,000 clones, roughly four fifths of which occur a single time. Approximately 2% of the sample is in the top ten clones.

Comments on this clone: Its specific antigen is unknown. No per-base quality is available; no much larger clone lies one base away.

The sequence was collected from a man younger than 40 in good health and CMV-seronegative. Sequenced material: PBMCs. The sequence is built from TRBV5-1 and TRBJ1-2, with the D gene too uncertain to name. The CDR3 reads as follows: CASSPVRRDYGYTF. At the DNA level, the sequence is TGCGCCAGCAGCCCGGTAAGGAGGGACTATGGCTACACCTTC.